One and the same sample provided the 24 T cell receptor beta chains below, sequenced in a study of cytomegalovirus exposure and HLA in healthy donors. With 60 Vbeta and 13 Jbeta primers, the PCR was carried out. The table came from immunoSEQ multiplex PCR; TCRdb's copy has only in-frame clones and leaves some out. The repertoire consists of more than 90,000 clones, with roughly 79% occurring once and the leading ten covering 4.2%. Sequences were obtained from PBMCs. The receptors were sampled from a woman between 65 and 79 years old in good health and CMV-seropositive.

This chain uses TRBV5-8 with TRBJ2-7; 11 nucleotides line up with TRBD2. The CDR3 sequence is 15 residues long. The germline gives CDR1 SGHTS, CDR2 YDEGEE. Unmatched junction bases numbered 7, after V lost 6 bases and J lost 2 bases. As DNA, the CDR3 is TGTGCCAGCAATACCGGGACTAGCGGAACCTACGAGCAGTACTTC. As protein: CASNTGTSGTYEQYF.

This chain connects TRBV6-1 to TRBJ2-7; possible D gene TRBD1, 6 bases. V was trimmed by 3 bases and J by 0 bases, leaving 15 bases between them. Germline CDR1 MNHNS, CDR2 SASEGT. The CDR3 is made up of 16 amino acids. The DNA of the CDR3 is TGTGCCAGCAGTGATTTGGGACACCTGAGCTCCTACGAGCAGTACTTC. It encodes CASSDLGHLSSYEQYF.

The V gene is TRBV23-1, the J gene TRBJ1-2; TRBD1 might be the D (6 bases). TRBV23-1 qualifies as an ORF whose function is uncertain. This CDR3 has 14 amino acids. V was cut by 2 bases and J by 6 bases, with 13 bases left in between. Here the CDR3 DNA reads TGCGCCAGCAGTCAACCCGGAGGGGGGGATGGCTACACCTTC. Amino acid sequence: CASSQPGGGDGYTF.

This clone came up a few times. The chain has TRBV4-3 and TRBJ2-2, with a tentative D call TRBD2 (6 bases). This CDR3 comprises 15 residues. Germline V lookup: CDR1 LGHNA, CDR2 YSLEER. V was pared by 2 bases and J by 8 bases, with 15 bases between. CDR3 DNA: TGCGCCAGCAGCCAACTAGCCGGGACTCCAGGGGAGCTGTTTTTT. This sequence encodes CASSQLAGTPGELFF.

The V call is TRBV11-3, the J call TRBJ2-7; D is uncertain. V shed 1 base and J shed 3 bases, with 10 bases lying between them. Looked up from germline, CDR1 is SGHNT and CDR2 is YENEEA. The CDR3 extends over 14 amino acids. In DNA form, the CDR3 reads TGTGCCAGCAGCTTAGGCGGCTCACGCTACGAGCAGTACTTC. It yields the protein CASSLGGSRYEQYF.

This clone was detected once. The genes are TRBV7-2 and TRBJ2-3, with 9 positions matching TRBD1. Germline V gene data show CDR1 as SGHTA and CDR2 as FQGNSA. CDR3 length equals 15 residues. After removal of 3 bases from V and 3 bases from J, the junction contained 4 bases not matched to a gene. The CDR3 bases are TGTGCCAGCAGCTTTCTCGGGACAGGGACAGATACGCAGTATTTT. Its translation is CASSFLGTGTDTQYF.

This clone was seen once. CDR3 region: CASSGVVRGYEQYF. CDR3 DNA sequence: TGTGCCAGCAGCGGGGTTGTCAGGGGATACGAGCAGTACTTC. V usage is TRBV28 and J usage is TRBJ2-7; weak D call: TRBD1 (6 bases). V lost 6 bases and J lost 4, with 16 bases in between. Germline lookup yields CDR1 MDHEN and CDR2 SYDVKM. The CDR3 is made up of 14 amino acids.

The table lists this clone with a few counts. J is TRBJ1-1 and V is TRBV6-1, with D perhaps TRBD1 (6 bases). Trimming took off 3 bases at V and 11 bases at J, with 19 bases between the two ends. Germline V gene sequence: CDR1 MNHNS, CDR2 SASEGT. The CDR3 sequence is 14 residues long. This CDR3 reads CASSDSTRGPRAFF. As DNA, the CDR3 is TGTGCCAGCAGTGATTCAACCAGGGGTCCTAGGGCTTTCTTT.

This clone occurred once. The chain carries TRBV6-1 and TRBJ1-6; no clear D gene. The CDR3 extends over 15 amino acids. CDR1 is MNHNS, CDR2 SASEGT, per germline. Trimming took 2 bases from V and 6 from J, leaving 11 bases between them. The CDR3 is CASSELVKINSPLHF. CDR3 nucleotides: TGTGCCAGCAGTGAATTAGTTAAGATTAATTCACCCCTCCACTTT.

V usage is TRBV6-5 and J usage is TRBJ2-2; TRBD1 matches at 7 bases. V lost 0 bases to trimming and J lost 2 bases; unmatched junction nucleotides: 3. The germline gives CDR1 MNHEY, CDR2 SVGAGI. The CDR3 loop spans 16 amino acids. The CDR3 sequence: CASSYSGQENTGELFF. CDR3 DNA sequence: TGTGCCAGCAGTTACTCTGGACAGGAAAACACCGGGGAGCTGTTTTTT.

The V call is TRBV5-1, the J call TRBJ1-2; D uncertain. The V gene lost 4 bases and the J gene lost 8 bases, with 15 bases spanning the gap. Germline lookup yields CDR1 SGHRS and CDR2 YFSETQ. The CDR3 is made up of 13 amino acids. This CDR3 is CASSPEGEKGYTF. CDR3 sequence (DNA): TGCGCCAGCAGCCCGGAGGGAGAGAAAGGCTACACCTTC.

The chain has TRBV5-4 and TRBJ1-2; D is uncertain. The CDR3 spans 15 residues. In germline, CDR1 is SGHNT, CDR2 YYREEE (reference sequence). V was cut by 4 bases and J by 0 bases, with 13 bases left in between. The CDR3 is CASSPPQNSNYGYTF. The CDR3 DNA reads as TGTGCCAGCAGCCCCCCACAGAATTCTAACTATGGCTACACCTTC. Full variable domain (missing parts from reference TRBV5-4 and TRBJ1-2): ETGVTQSPTHLIKTRGQQVTLRCSSQSGHNTVSWYQQALGQGPQFIFQYYREEENGRGNFPPRFSGLQFPNYSSELNVNALELDDSALYLCASSPPQNSNYGYTFGSGTRLTVV.

V usage is TRBV7-2 and J usage is TRBJ2-7; D not resolved. Trimming stripped 6 bases from V and 1 base from J, with 10 bases between. This CDR3 is 13 amino acids long. Germline values: CDR1 SGHTA, CDR2 FQGNSA. The CDR3 nucleotides are TGTGCCAGCAGACAAACAGTATCCTACGAGCAGTACTTC. Translating gives CASRQTVSYEQYF.

This rearrangement joins TRBV30 to TRBJ2-7, with TRBD2 identical over 9 bases. The V gene's germline CDR1 is GTSNPN and CDR2 SVGIG (reference sequence). This CDR3 has 13 residues. Unmatched junction bases numbered 7, after V lost 4 bases and J lost 6 bases. CDR3 protein: CAWTLLAGFEQYF. DNA of the CDR3: TGTGCCTGGACCTTGCTAGCGGGATTCGAGCAGTACTTC.

The CDR3 loop reads CASSVVDWSEETNYGYTF. The CDR3 nucleotides are TGTGCCAGCAGCGTAGTGGATTGGTCGGAGGAGACTAACTATGGCTACACCTTC. The V gene is TRBV9, the J gene TRBJ1-2; no reliable D call. This CDR3 is built from 18 residues. Germline assignment: CDR1 SGDLS and CDR2 YYNGEE. Between the trimmed V and J ends, which lost 0 bases and 0 bases, there was a span of 18 bases.

This clone was counted a single time. The rearrangement joins TRBV29-1 to TRBJ2-3; TRBD2 is a possible D gene (6 bases). V was trimmed by 6 bases and J by 4 bases, leaving 8 bases between them. The germline V gene encodes CDR1 SQVTM and CDR2 ANQGSEA. The CDR3 length is 11 residues. The chain's CDR3 is CSVSSADTQYF. In DNA form, the CDR3 reads TGCAGCGTCTCTAGCGCAGATACGCAGTATTTT.

This chain uses TRBV5-5 with TRBJ2-2, with TRBD1 identical over 8 bases. Germline lookup yields CDR1 SGHKS and CDR2 YYEKEE (reference sequence). The V gene end was trimmed by 4 bases and the J gene end by 4 bases; junction bases not matched to a gene: 3. This CDR3 has 14 amino acids. CDR3 coding DNA: TGTGCCAGCAGCGGGCAGGGGGCCACCGGGGAGCTGTTTTTT. The encoded protein is CASSGQGATGELFF.

The rearrangement uses TRBV4-3 and TRBJ1-1; D remains ambiguous. Trimming took off 0 bases at V and 5 bases at J, with 7 bases between the two ends. The CDR3 has 13 residues. Looked up from germline, CDR1 is LGHNA and CDR2 is YSLEER. DNA of the CDR3: TGCGCCAGCAGCCAAGAGGAGGGTACTGAAGCTTTCTTT. Translation: CASSQEEGTEAFF.

This clone came up once. V gene TRBV5-5 combines with J gene TRBJ2-7; tentative D call: TRBD1 (6 bases). The CDR3 spans 15 residues. From germline, CDR1 is SGHKS and CDR2 YYEKEE (reference sequence). With 0 bases removed from V and 3 bases from J, the gap between germline ends came to 13 bases. CDR3 sequence reads: CASSLAGTYGYEQYF. As DNA, the CDR3 is TGTGCCAGCAGCTTGGCTGGGACATATGGCTACGAGCAGTACTTC.

DNA of the CDR3: TGTGCCAGCAGCCCCATGGGGGCGGTGGGGAAAGATACGCAGTATTTT. It codes for CASSPMGAVGKDTQYF. This chain uses TRBV7-2 with TRBJ2-3; D perhaps matches TRBD1 (6 bases). Per germline, CDR1 SGHTA and CDR2 FQGNSA. There are 16 residues in the CDR3. The V gene lost 5 bases and the J gene lost 5 bases, with 20 bases spanning the gap.

The rearrangement uses TRBV7-3 and TRBJ2-5; tentative D call: TRBD2 (7 bases). Germline loops: CDR1 SGHTA, CDR2 FQGTGA. V was pared by 1 base and J by 4 bases, with 22 bases between. CDR3 size: 18 residues. CDR3 nucleotides: TGTGCCAGCAGCTTAAACGGCGGGGGAAGGGGGAAGGGAGAGACCCAGTACTTC. Protein: CASSLNGGGRGKGETQYF. Looking up the rest from reference TRBV7-3 and TRBJ2-5 gives the full variable domain: GAGVSQTPSNKVTEKGKYVELRCDPISGHTALYWYRQSLGQGPEFLIYFQGTGAADDSGLPNDRFFAVRPEGSVSTLKIQRTERGDSAVYLCASSLNGGGRGKGETQYFGPGTRLLVL.

This CDR3 reads CASSFRQTEKLFF. The CDR3 coding sequence is TGTGCCAGCAGCTTTCGACAGACCGAAAAACTGTTTTTT. V usage is TRBV13 and J usage is TRBJ1-4; D is possibly TRBD1 (5 bases). Trimming left V 3 bases short and J 8 bases short, with 10 bases between. This CDR3 is 13 amino acids long. Per germline, CDR1 PRHDT and CDR2 FYEKMQ (reference sequence).

The gene calls are TRBV5-1 and TRBJ2-5; no clear D gene. This CDR3 contains 16 residues. Germline CDR1 reads SGHRS; CDR2 reads YFSETQ. V was trimmed by 0 bases and J by 6 bases, leaving 18 bases between them. Here the CDR3 DNA reads TGCGCCAGCAGCTTGGTGGCAGGCTCCTCCATCCAGACCCAGTACTTC. Amino acids: CASSLVAGSSIQTQYF.

The gene calls are TRBV23-1 and TRBJ2-6; D is perhaps TRBD1 (5 bases). TRBV23-1 is an open reading frame whose function is uncertain. The CDR3 sequence is 16 residues long. Trimming took 6 bases from V and 2 from J, leaving 14 bases between them. This CDR3 reads CASRGDSEAGANVLTF. CDR3 nucleotide sequence: TGCGCCAGCAGAGGCGACAGCGAGGCTGGGGCCAACGTCCTGACTTTC.